The 20 T cell receptor beta chains reported below all come from one sample, sequenced in a study of OX40 agonist ivuxolimab in advanced cancers. Data came from immunoSEQ multiplex PCR; TCRdb stores just in-frame clones and leaves some out. The data contain approximately 82,000 clones, around 88% of them singletons. Sequenced here: CD4+ or CD8+ T cells sorted from blood, sampled in a trial of the OX40 agonist ivuxolimab. The receptors come from an adult with an advanced solid tumor such as melanoma, head and neck, liver or kidney cancer.

The genes are TRBV6-5 and TRBJ2-7; maybe TRBD1 (5 bases). The CDR3 is 14 amino acids. The germline V gene has CDR1 MNHEY and CDR2 SVGAGI. Deletions cut 0 bases from V and 6 bases from J, with 12 bases between. In DNA form, the CDR3 reads TGTGCCAGCAGTTACTCGTACCAGGGAACCGAGCAGTACTTC. It encodes CASSYSYQGTEQYF.

This rearrangement joins TRBV6-6 to TRBJ1-5; TRBD1 agrees at 11 bases. The CDR3 is made up of 15 amino acids. Germline assignment: CDR1 MNHNY and CDR2 SVGAGI (reference sequence). Trimming cost V 5 bases and J 7 bases; bases outside gene matches: 7. The CDR3 region is CASSPDRGQGQPQHF. CDR3 DNA: TGTGCCAGCAGTCCGGACAGGGGGCAAGGGCAGCCCCAGCATTTT.

V and J are TRBV11-3 and TRBJ2-7, with D hard to call. V lost 3 bases and J 0 bases, leaving 6 bases between the germline ends. Germline lookup yields CDR1 SGHNT and CDR2 YENEEA. This CDR3 contains 13 residues. The CDR3 coding sequence is TGTGCCAGCAGCTTGACGAGCTCCTACGAGCAGTACTTC. It is translated as CASSLTSSYEQYF.

The chain combines TRBV7-8 with TRBJ2-5; the match to TRBD1 covers 12 bases. The CDR3 runs to 14 residues. V was pared by 11 bases and J by 2 bases, with 6 bases of the junction left unmatched. The V gene's germline CDR1 is SGHVS and CDR2 FQNEAQ. The DNA for the CDR3 is TGTGCCTGGGGGACAGGGGGCTGGCAAGAGACCCAGTACTTC. This codes for CAWGTGGWQETQYF.

V gene TRBV19 combines with J gene TRBJ1-3; no reliable D call. CDR3 length: 11 amino acids. Trimming removed 9 bases from V and 1 base from J, with 4 bases in between. Germline CDR1 LNHDA, CDR2 SQIVND (reference sequence). CDR3 sequence: CASQSGNTIYF. CDR3 sequence (DNA): TGTGCCAGCCAGTCTGGAAACACCATATATTTT.

This clone was counted only a few times. V usage is TRBV19 and J usage is TRBJ2-2; TRBD2 matches 10 bases. The germline V gene encodes CDR1 LNHDA and CDR2 SQIVND (reference sequence). The CDR3 loop spans 15 amino acids. V dropped 5 bases and J dropped 5; count of bases not matched to a gene: 5. The CDR3 is CASSPQTSGTGELFF. CDR3 bases: TGTGCCAGTAGTCCCCAGACTAGCGGGACCGGGGAGCTGTTTTTT.

The V and J genes are TRBV27 and TRBJ1-1, with 8 nucleotides matching TRBD1. CDR3 length equals 12 residues. Germline V gene data show CDR1 as MNHEY and CDR2 as SMNVEV (reference sequence). Trimming removed 7 bases from V and 4 bases from J; junction bases left unmatched: 2. The CDR3 DNA reads as TGTGCCAGCACGGACAGGGTCACTGAAGCTTTCTTT. Translation gives CASTDRVTEAFF.

The chain links TRBV27 to TRBJ2-1; D is unresolved. V was cut by 5 bases and J by 0 bases, with 14 bases left in between. In germline, CDR1 is MNHEY, CDR2 SMNVEV (reference sequence). CDR3 size: 16 residues. This CDR3 reads CASSPDVSNSYNEQFF. The CDR3 region has the DNA TGTGCCAGCAGTCCGGACGTATCCAACTCCTACAATGAGCAGTTCTTC.

The chain combines TRBV7-9 with TRBJ2-2; the D gene is possibly TRBD1 (7 bases). CDR1 SEHNR and CDR2 FQNEAQ come from the germline V gene (reference sequence). CDR3 length: 15 residues. V lost 1 base to trimming and J lost 3 bases, with 9 bases between them. This CDR3 reads CASSLGRGDTGELFF. The CDR3 coding sequence is TGTGCCAGCAGCTTAGGCAGGGGGGACACCGGGGAGCTGTTTTTT. Full variable domain (remainder filled in from reference TRBV7-9 and TRBJ2-2): DTGVSQNPRHKITKRGQNVTFRCDPISEHNRLYWYRQTLGQGPEFLTYFQNEAQLEKSRLLSDRFSAERPKGSFSTLEIQRTEQGDSAMYLCASSLGRGDTGELFFGEGSRLTVL.

This sequence joins TRBV5-4 and TRBJ2-1; D call uncertain. Trimming stripped 3 bases from V and 6 bases from J, with 4 bases between. Germline V gene sequence: CDR1 SGHNT, CDR2 YYREEE (reference sequence). The CDR3 contains 11 residues. Here the CDR3 reads CASSSPNEQFF. The DNA for the CDR3 is TGTGCCAGCAGCTCTCCCAATGAGCAGTTCTTC.

The chain employs TRBV5-8 and TRBJ1-2, with D tentatively TRBD1 (6 bases). Germline-derived CDR1 and CDR2 are SGHTS and YDEGEE. This CDR3 region has 14 residues. V dropped 4 bases and J dropped 4 bases, with 14 bases sitting between them. CDR3 in amino acids: CASSTGLQGYGYTF. CDR3 sequence (DNA): TGTGCCAGCAGCACGGGCTTACAGGGCTATGGCTACACCTTC.

The chain combines TRBV5-1 with TRBJ2-7; perhaps D is TRBD1 or TRBD2 (5 bases each). CDR3 length: 14 amino acids. The ends were cut back, 5 bases at V and 2 bases at J, with 14 bases in the middle. Germline values: CDR1 SGHRS, CDR2 YFSETQ. The chain's CDR3 is CASRPGPEPYEQYF. In DNA form, the CDR3 reads TGCGCCAGCAGACCGGGGCCGGAGCCCTACGAGCAGTACTTC.

V gene TRBV19 combines with J gene TRBJ1-3; 7 nucleotides align to TRBD1. V shed 7 bases, J shed 1 base, and the junction held 4 bases outside the gene matches. The CDR3 is made up of 14 amino acids. Germline V gene lookup returns CDR1 LNHDA and CDR2 SQIVND (reference sequence). The CDR3 DNA follows: TGTGCCAGTACTCCGGGACAGTCTGGAAACACCATATATTTT. As protein: CASTPGQSGNTIYF.

The rearrangement joins TRBV14 to TRBJ2-3; TRBD2 agrees at 9 bases. The germline CDR1 and CDR2 sequences are SGHDN and FVKESK. V was clipped by 0 bases and J by 2 bases; unmatched bases: 3. The CDR3 is made up of 16 amino acids. CDR3 DNA: TGTGCCAGCAGCCAAGAACTGGGACTAGCCACAGATACGCAGTATTTT. Residues: CASSQELGLATDTQYF.

The genes are TRBV5-1 and TRBJ2-3, with D maybe TRBD2 (5 bases). CDR3 length: 14 amino acids. Germline V lookup: CDR1 SGHRS, CDR2 YFSETQ. The V and J ends lost 4 bases and 3 bases respectively, with 12 bases between them. The CDR3 sequence is CASSRGVATDTQYF. Here the CDR3 DNA reads TGCGCCAGCAGCCGAGGAGTAGCGACAGATACGCAGTATTTT.

This chain uses TRBV5-1 with TRBJ2-2, with TRBD2 matching 10 bases. J gave up 3 bases and V 3 bases, and 5 bases lay outside the gene matches. The CDR3 spans 16 residues. Germline V gene sequence: CDR1 SGHRS, CDR2 YFSETQ. CDR3 nucleotides: TGCGCCAGCAGCTCCCTTCTAGCGGGAGACACCGGGGAGCTGTTTTTT. Amino acid sequence: CASSSLLAGDTGELFF.

This chain connects TRBV29-1 to TRBJ2-7, with D possibly TRBD1 on 6 matching bases. CDR1 and CDR2 from the germline V gene are SQVTM and ANQGSEA. V was shortened by 2 bases and J by 7 bases, with 12 bases between the two germline ends. The CDR3 covers 12 residues. Here the CDR3 reads CSVEKTGREQYF. CDR3 sequence (DNA): TGCAGCGTTGAAAAAACAGGGCGTGAGCAGTACTTC.

The chain is built from TRBV4-3 and TRBJ2-3; 8 nucleotides agree with TRBD2. Germline CDR1 and CDR2: LGHNA and YSLEER. The CDR3 has 16 residues. V trimming: 4 bases; J trimming: 3 bases; junction bases outside the gene matches: 9. CDR3 DNA: TGCGCCAGCAGCCGCACCCCCAGCGGGAGAACAGATACGCAGTATTTT. Amino acids: CASSRTPSGRTDTQYF.

The gene calls are TRBV19 and TRBJ1-4; D remains unclear. Germline values: CDR1 LNHDA, CDR2 SQIVND (reference sequence). V lost 7 bases and J lost 4, with 16 bases in between. The CDR3 runs 15 residues. The CDR3 region is CASTLRHGVNEKLFF. CDR3 DNA sequence: TGTGCCAGTACCCTCCGGCATGGTGTTAATGAAAAACTGTTTTTT.

V is TRBV6-1 and J is TRBJ2-6, with a possible D match to TRBD1 (5 bases). Trimming removed 2 bases at V and 4 bases at J, with 15 bases between. The CDR3 is 17 residues long. The germline CDR1 and CDR2 sequences are MNHNS and SASEGT. This CDR3 is CASSEIVQASGANVLTF. CDR3 in DNA: TGTGCCAGCAGTGAAATAGTACAGGCCTCGGGGGCCAACGTCCTGACTTTC.